Below, 5 T cell receptor beta chains from the same sample are listed, as sequenced in a study of T cell clusters in autoimmune cytopenias. Each sample's input was about 250 ng genomic DNA, 40,000 or so genome equivalents. TRB rearrangements were amplified by touch-down multiplex PCR with mixed TRB-A/B primers. Reanalyzing the multiplex PCR reads, TCRdb keeps one entry per CDR3 protein, without DNA. This sample's table reports 7,700 or so distinct CDR3 sequences. Input material: peripheral blood. The source of these receptors is a human donor with an autoimmune cytopenia or autoimmune hepatitis (not recorded which).

V and J are TRBV20-1 and TRBJ1-1; lacking DNA, the TRBD1 call made by TCRdb goes unchecked. The CDR3 length is 14 residues. CDR1 and CDR2 from the germline V gene are DFQATT and SNEGSKA (reference sequence). The CDR3 sequence: CSASYGHMNTEAFF.

The gene calls are TRBV7-4 and TRBJ2-1. CDR3 length equals 12 residues. The germline gives CDR1 SGHVT, CDR2 SQSDAQ. The chain's CDR3 is CASSADSNEQFF.

The genes are TRBV6-5 and TRBJ1-1; TCRdb designates TRBD1, a call that cannot be tested without DNA. Germline V gene sequence: CDR1 MNHEY, CDR2 SVGAGI. CDR3 length: 17 amino acids. The CDR3 protein is CASSRHGQGRKNTEAFF.

The chain couples TRBV6-5 to TRBJ2-5; TCRdb's D call, TRBD1, is unchecked because there is no DNA. Germline-derived CDR1 and CDR2 are MNHEY and SVGAGI. The CDR3 sequence is 16 residues long. The CDR3 sequence is CASSYRVVQGEETQYF.

This sequence joins TRBV13 and TRBJ2-3. This CDR3 spans 12 amino acids. Germline CDR1 and CDR2: PRHDT and FYEKMQ (reference sequence). The CDR3 region is CASSLSTDTQYF.